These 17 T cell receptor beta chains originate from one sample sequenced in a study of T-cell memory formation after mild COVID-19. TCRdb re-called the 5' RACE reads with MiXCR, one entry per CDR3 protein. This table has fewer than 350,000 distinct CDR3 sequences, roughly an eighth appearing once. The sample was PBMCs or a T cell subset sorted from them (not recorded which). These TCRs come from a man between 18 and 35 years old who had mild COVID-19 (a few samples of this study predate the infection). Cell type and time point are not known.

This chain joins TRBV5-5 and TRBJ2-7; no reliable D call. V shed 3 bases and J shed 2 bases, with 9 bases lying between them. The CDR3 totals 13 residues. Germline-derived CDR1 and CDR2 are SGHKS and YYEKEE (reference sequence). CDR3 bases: TGTGCCAGCAGCTCACCATCCACCTACGAGCAGTACGTC. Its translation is CASSSPSTYEQYV.

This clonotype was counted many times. The CDR3 sequence is CASSTDWHPYNEQFF. CDR3 nucleotide sequence: TGTGCCAGCAGCACCGACTGGCACCCCTACAATGAGCAGTTCTTC. The chain combines TRBV7-2 with TRBJ2-1; D gene unclear. The CDR3 runs to 15 residues. V gave up 5 bases and J gave up 2 bases, with 13 bases separating them. Germline CDR1 and CDR2: SGHTA and FQGNSA.

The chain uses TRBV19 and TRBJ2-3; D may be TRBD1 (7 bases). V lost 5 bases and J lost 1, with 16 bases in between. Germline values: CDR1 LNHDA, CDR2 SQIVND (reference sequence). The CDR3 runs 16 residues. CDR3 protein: CASSGQERAGTDTQYF. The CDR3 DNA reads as TGTGCCAGTAGTGGACAGGAGCGGGCAGGCACAGATACGCAGTATTTT.

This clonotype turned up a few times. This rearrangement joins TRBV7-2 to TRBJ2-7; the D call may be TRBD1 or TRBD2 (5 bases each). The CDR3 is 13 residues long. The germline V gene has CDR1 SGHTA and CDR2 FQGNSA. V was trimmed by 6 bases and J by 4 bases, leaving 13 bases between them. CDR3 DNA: TGTGCCAGCAGTTGGGACGTGGTATACGAGCAGTACTTC. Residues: CASSWDVVYEQYF.

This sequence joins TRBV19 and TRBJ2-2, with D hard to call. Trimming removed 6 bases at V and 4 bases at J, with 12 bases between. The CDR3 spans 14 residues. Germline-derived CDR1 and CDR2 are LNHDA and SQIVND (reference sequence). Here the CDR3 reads CASRRAPGTGELFF. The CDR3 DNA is TGTGCCAGTAGAAGGGCTCCAGGCACCGGGGAGCTGTTTTTT.

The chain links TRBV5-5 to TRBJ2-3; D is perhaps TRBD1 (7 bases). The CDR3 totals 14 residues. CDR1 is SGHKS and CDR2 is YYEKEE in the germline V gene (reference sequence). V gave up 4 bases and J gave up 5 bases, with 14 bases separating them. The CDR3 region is CASSHRQGGDTQYF. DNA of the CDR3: TGTGCCAGCAGCCACCGACAGGGAGGAGATACGCAGTATTTT. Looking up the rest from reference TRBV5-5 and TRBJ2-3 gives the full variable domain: DAGVTQSPTHLIKTRGQQVTLRCSPISGHKSVSWYQQVLGQGPQFIFQYYEKEERGRGNFPDRFSARQFPNYSSELNVNALLLGDSALYLCASSHRQGGDTQYFGPGTRLTVL.

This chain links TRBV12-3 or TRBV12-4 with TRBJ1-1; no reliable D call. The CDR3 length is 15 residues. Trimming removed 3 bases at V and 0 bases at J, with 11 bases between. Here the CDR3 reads CASSLWRGMNTEAFF. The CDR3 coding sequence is TGTGCCAGCAGTTTGTGGCGGGGAATGAACACTGAAGCTTTCTTT.

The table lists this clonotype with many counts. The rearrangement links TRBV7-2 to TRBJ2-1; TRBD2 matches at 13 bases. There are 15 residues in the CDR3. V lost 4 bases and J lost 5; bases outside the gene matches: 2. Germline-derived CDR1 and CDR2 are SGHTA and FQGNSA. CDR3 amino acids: CASSWGLAGNNEQFF. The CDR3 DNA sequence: TGTGCCAGCAGCTGGGGACTAGCGGGGAACAATGAGCAGTTCTTC.

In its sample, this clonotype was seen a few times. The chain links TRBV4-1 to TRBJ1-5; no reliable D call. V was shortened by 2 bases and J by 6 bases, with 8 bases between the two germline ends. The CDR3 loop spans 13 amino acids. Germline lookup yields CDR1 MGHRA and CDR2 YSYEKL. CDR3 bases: TGCGCCAGCAGCCAAATCAATAGTCAGCCCCAGCATTTT. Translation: CASSQINSQPQHF.

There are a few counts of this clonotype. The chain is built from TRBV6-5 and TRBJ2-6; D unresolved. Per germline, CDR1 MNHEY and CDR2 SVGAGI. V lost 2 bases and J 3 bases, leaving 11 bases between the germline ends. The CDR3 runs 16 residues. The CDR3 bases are TGTGCCAGCAGTTACGGGGTCTTGGTTGGGGCCAACGTCCTGACTTTC. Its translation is CASSYGVLVGANVLTF.

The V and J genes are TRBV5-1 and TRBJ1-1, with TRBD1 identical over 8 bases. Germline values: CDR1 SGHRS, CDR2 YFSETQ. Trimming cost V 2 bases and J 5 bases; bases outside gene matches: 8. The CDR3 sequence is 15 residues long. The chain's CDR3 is CASSFNGQGGTEAFF. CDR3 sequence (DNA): TGCGCCAGCAGCTTCAATGGACAGGGCGGTACTGAAGCTTTCTTT.

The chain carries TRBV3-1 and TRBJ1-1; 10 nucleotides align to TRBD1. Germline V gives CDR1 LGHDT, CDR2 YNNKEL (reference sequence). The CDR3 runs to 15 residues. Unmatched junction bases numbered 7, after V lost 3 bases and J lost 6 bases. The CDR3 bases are TGTGCCAGCAGCCACTCGGGACAGGGGCTCGCTGAAGCTTTCTTT. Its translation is CASSHSGQGLAEAFF.

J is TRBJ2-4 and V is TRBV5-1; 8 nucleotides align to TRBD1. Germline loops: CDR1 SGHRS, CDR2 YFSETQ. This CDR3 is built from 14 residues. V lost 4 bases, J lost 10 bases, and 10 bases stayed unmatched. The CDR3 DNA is TGCGCCAGCAGCCCCGGACAGGGTTTAGGGATTCAGTACTTC. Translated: CASSPGQGLGIQYF.

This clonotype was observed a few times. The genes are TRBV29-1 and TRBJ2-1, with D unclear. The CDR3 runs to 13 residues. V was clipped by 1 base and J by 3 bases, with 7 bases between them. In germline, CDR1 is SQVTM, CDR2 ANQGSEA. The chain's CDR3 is CSVEGWIYNEQFF. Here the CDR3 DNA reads TGCAGCGTTGAAGGCTGGATCTACAATGAGCAGTTCTTC.

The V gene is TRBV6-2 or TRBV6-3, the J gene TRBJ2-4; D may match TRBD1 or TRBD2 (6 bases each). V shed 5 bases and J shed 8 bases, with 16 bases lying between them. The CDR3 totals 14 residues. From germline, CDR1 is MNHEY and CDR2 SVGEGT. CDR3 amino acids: CASSPRGAADIQYF. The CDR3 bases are TGTGCCAGCAGTCCGAGGGGGGCCGCGGACATTCAGTACTTC.

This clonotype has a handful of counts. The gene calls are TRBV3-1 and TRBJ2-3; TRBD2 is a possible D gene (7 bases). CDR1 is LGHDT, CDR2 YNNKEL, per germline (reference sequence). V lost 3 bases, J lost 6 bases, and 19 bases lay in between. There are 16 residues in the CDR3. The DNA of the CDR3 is TGTGCCAGCAGCCACACCGGGACCGCGGGGGCCGATACGCAGTATTTT. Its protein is CASSHTGTAGADTQYF.

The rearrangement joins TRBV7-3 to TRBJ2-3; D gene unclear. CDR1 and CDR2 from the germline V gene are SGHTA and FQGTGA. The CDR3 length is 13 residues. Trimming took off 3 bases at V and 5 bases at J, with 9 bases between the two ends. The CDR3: CASSFSPRDTQYF. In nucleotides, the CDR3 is TGTGCCAGCAGCTTTAGCCCCCGAGATACGCAGTATTTT.